One and the same sample provided the 5 T cell receptor beta chains below, sequenced in a study of identical twins. TCRdb recomputed calls from the 5' RACE reads with MiXCR, one row per CDR3 protein. Here the sample spans roughly 1,500,000 distinct CDR3 sequences, less than 35% being singletons. The sequenced sample was cord blood. The receptors stem from a newborn girl in good health.

This clonotype was counted a few times. The V gene is TRBV27, the J gene TRBJ2-1; tentatively, D is TRBD2 (5 bases). V lost 4 bases and J lost 7, with 17 bases in between. Germline lookup yields CDR1 MNHEY and CDR2 SMNVEV (reference sequence). CDR3 length: 15 residues. In nucleotides, the CDR3 is TGTGCCAGCAGTTCACGGGGTACAAAAAGGAATGAGCAGTTCTTC. This translates into CASSSRGTKRNEQFF.

In its sample, this clonotype was seen many times. V usage is TRBV29-1 and J usage is TRBJ2-3, with D hard to call. The CDR3 is made up of 11 amino acids. Germline V gene lookup returns CDR1 SQVTM and CDR2 ANQGSEA. The V end lost 5 bases, the J end lost 4 bases, and 7 bases lay between the germline ends. CDR3 nucleotides: TGCAGCGTTACCCGCTCAGATACGCAGTATTTT. It translates to CSVTRSDTQYF.

This chain connects TRBV15 to TRBJ1-1; tentatively, D is TRBD1 (5 bases). The length of the CDR3 is 15 residues. V lost 0 bases, J lost 0 bases, and 8 bases lay in between. The germline CDR1 and CDR2 sequences are LNHNV and YYDKDF (reference sequence). The CDR3 nucleotides read TGTGCCACCAGCAGAGATAGGGGAATGAACACTGAAGCTTTCTTT. It is translated as CATSRDRGMNTEAFF.

The chain is built from TRBV3-1 and TRBJ2-5; no reliable D call. The CDR3 sequence is 13 residues long. Per germline, CDR1 LGHDT and CDR2 YNNKEL (reference sequence). The V and J ends lost 5 bases and 5 bases respectively, with 12 bases between them. The DNA of the CDR3 is TGTGCCAGCAGCGTCATTTTTATGGAGACCCAGTACTTC. Encoded protein: CASSVIFMETQYF.

The rearrangement uses TRBV12-3 or TRBV12-4 and TRBJ2-3; 7 nucleotides line up with TRBD2. With V trimmed by 2 bases and J by 6 bases, 11 bases remained unmatched. The CDR3 runs to 16 residues. CDR3 in amino acids: CASSLRRASGLDTQYF. The CDR3 coding sequence is TGTGCCAGCAGTTTAAGGAGGGCTAGCGGTTTGGATACGCAGTATTTT.